The following is a TCR beta chain sequence with its context. Its antigen remains unknown. This specimen belongs to a study of siplizumab effects on memory and regulatory T cells. Overall study findings and caveats: Naive versus memory phenotype went unassigned for roughly 75-97% of proliferating CD4+ or CD8+ clones. There appeared to be greater diversity in naive T cells than in memory cells, and naive T cells seemed major contributors to the alloresponse.

The assay covered around 9.1 x 10^4 TCR templates per sample. Sequencing was performed with immunoSEQ multiplex PCR; in TCRdb, only in-frame clones are kept and a portion is missing. The profile shows approximately 100,000 clones, about 94% of them singletons. The CDR3 totals 16 residues. Germline values: CDR1 MNHNY, CDR2 SVGAGI (reference sequence). The ends lost 6 bases at V and 3 bases at J; junction bases unmatched: 9. The clonotype was recovered from a human donor in good health. The genes are TRBV6-6 and TRBJ2-7; 12 bases map to TRBD2. Specimen: non-Treg CD4+ T cells sorted from blood. The CDR3 DNA is TGTGCCAGCAGCCACTGGACTAGCGGGGCCAACTACGAGCAGTACTTC. Residues: CASSHWTSGANYEQYF.